This is a list of T cell receptor beta chains from one sample in a study of T cells in pancreatic ductal adenocarcinoma. Clones were read by immunoSEQ multiplex PCR, and TCRdb kept only the in-frame ones, dropping some. Of around 100,000 clones listed, over 90% were seen once; the top ten hold 3.1%. Sequencing used PBMCs. Receptors were obtained from a human donor with pancreatic ductal adenocarcinoma. The CDR3 runs from the conserved cysteine through the conserved F or W. Fields, in order: clone size, J gene, D gene, V gene, CDR3 protein, CDR3 DNA. The D gene is left open where the match is weak. Size tells how often a clone was seen (once, few, many) or the class of an expanded clone, and some rows leave it out.

clone size: once; J gene: TRBJ2-5; D gene: NA; V gene: TRBV10-3; CDR3 protein: CAITRGRGQETQYF; CDR3 DNA: TGTGCCATCACCAGGGGACGAGGCCAAGAGACCCAGTACTTC
clone size: NA; J gene: TRBJ2-5; D gene: NA; V gene: TRBV11-2; CDR3 protein: CASSSSPGQWETQYF; CDR3 DNA: TGTGCCAGCAGCTCCAGCCCCGGACAGTGGGAGACCCAGTACTTC
clone size: few; J gene: TRBJ1-2; D gene: NA; V gene: TRBV2; CDR3 protein: CASRANYGYTF; CDR3 DNA: TGTGCCAGCCGGGCTAACTATGGCTACACCTTC
clone size: NA; J gene: TRBJ1-2; D gene: TRBD1; V gene: TRBV5-6; CDR3 protein: CASSLWDREGGYTF; CDR3 DNA: TGTGCCAGCAGCTTGTGGGACAGGGAAGGAGGCTACACCTTC
clone size: NA; J gene: TRBJ2-3; D gene: TRBD1; V gene: TRBV2; CDR3 protein: CASRDRVTDTQYF; CDR3 DNA: TGTGCCAGCAGGGACAGGGTAACAGATACGCAGTATTTT
clone size: NA; J gene: TRBJ2-1; D gene: TRBD2; V gene: TRBV7-3; CDR3 protein: CASSLQASGGRYNEQFF; CDR3 DNA: TGTGCCAGCAGCCTACAAGCGTCGGGAGGAAGGTACAATGAGCAGTTCTTC
clone size: NA; J gene: TRBJ1-2; D gene: NA; V gene: TRBV6-5; CDR3 protein: CASSYSGVGYTF; CDR3 DNA: TGTGCCAGCAGTTACAGCGGGGTTGGCTACACCTTC
clone size: NA; J gene: TRBJ2-7; D gene: TRBD2; V gene: TRBV18; CDR3 protein: CASSGLAGDEQYF; CDR3 DNA: TGTGCCAGCTCCGGCCTAGCGGGAGACGAGCAGTACTTC
clone size: NA; J gene: TRBJ2-5; D gene: NA; V gene: TRBV18; CDR3 protein: CASSETGQGETQYF; CDR3 DNA: TGTGCCAGCTCAGAGACAGGTCAAGGGGAGACCCAGTACTTC
clone size: NA; J gene: TRBJ2-1; D gene: TRBD2; V gene: TRBV11-1; CDR3 protein: CASRTSGRYNEQFF; CDR3 DNA: TGTGCCAGCAGGACTAGCGGGAGGTACAATGAGCAGTTCTTC
clone size: NA; J gene: TRBJ1-2; D gene: NA; V gene: TRBV27; CDR3 protein: CASGPGATYGYTF; CDR3 DNA: TGTGCCAGCGGACCAGGGGCGACCTATGGCTACACCTTC
clone size: NA; J gene: TRBJ2-5; D gene: NA; V gene: TRBV5-1; CDR3 protein: CASSYSAEHQETQYF; CDR3 DNA: TGCGCCAGCAGCTATTCCGCGGAGCATCAAGAGACCCAGTACTTC
clone size: once; J gene: TRBJ2-3; D gene: TRBD2; V gene: TRBV9; CDR3 protein: CASSVAPSSGRVLTDTQYF; CDR3 DNA: TGTGCCAGCAGCGTAGCCCCATCCAGCGGGAGGGTTCTCACAGATACGCAGTATTTT
clone size: NA; J gene: TRBJ2-7; D gene: NA; V gene: TRBV7-9; CDR3 protein: CASSQTGLGEQYF; CDR3 DNA: TGTGCCAGCAGCCAGACTGGACTTGGCGAGCAGTACTTC
clone size: NA; J gene: TRBJ2-3; D gene: TRBD1; V gene: TRBV4-1; CDR3 protein: CASSPRDRGNTDTQYF; CDR3 DNA: TGCGCCAGCAGCCCCCGGGACAGGGGGAACACAGATACGCAGTATTTT
clone size: NA; J gene: TRBJ1-5; D gene: NA; V gene: TRBV19; CDR3 protein: CASSIEGSNQPQHF; CDR3 DNA: TGTGCCAGTAGTATAGAGGGCAGTAATCAGCCCCAGCATTTT
clone size: NA; J gene: TRBJ1-5; D gene: NA; V gene: TRBV28; CDR3 protein: CASKEIGGGQPQHF; CDR3 DNA: TGTGCCAGCAAGGAGATCGGGGGAGGTCAGCCCCAGCATTTT
clone size: NA; J gene: TRBJ1-1; D gene: TRBD1; V gene: TRBV6-5; CDR3 protein: CASSSSRDRASEAFF; CDR3 DNA: TGTGCCAGCAGTTCCTCCCGGGACAGGGCCTCTGAAGCTTTCTTT
clone size: NA; J gene: TRBJ2-2; D gene: TRBD2; V gene: TRBV30; CDR3 protein: CAWTPLAGVPGELFF; CDR3 DNA: TGTGCCTGGACCCCCCTAGCGGGAGTACCCGGGGAGCTGTTTTTT
clone size: NA; J gene: TRBJ2-1; D gene: NA; V gene: TRBV19; CDR3 protein: CASSIDHGYNEQFF; CDR3 DNA: TGTGCCAGTAGTATAGATCACGGCTACAATGAGCAGTTCTTC
clone size: once; J gene: TRBJ2-2; D gene: NA; V gene: TRBV29-1; CDR3 protein: CSVVLSEAWGRAGELFF; CDR3 DNA: TGCAGCGTTGTTTTATCGGAAGCGTGGGGGCGTGCCGGGGAGCTGTTTTTT
clone size: once; J gene: TRBJ2-3; D gene: TRBD2; V gene: TRBV11-2; CDR3 protein: CASSLNSGIRTDTQYF; CDR3 DNA: TGTGCCAGCAGCTTAAATAGCGGGATACGAACAGATACGCAGTATTTT
clone size: NA; J gene: TRBJ2-1; D gene: TRBD1; V gene: TRBV7-7; CDR3 protein: CASSPQTGSNEQFF; CDR3 DNA: TGTGCCAGCAGCCCCCAGACAGGGAGCAATGAGCAGTTCTTC
clone size: NA; J gene: TRBJ2-1; D gene: TRBD1; V gene: TRBV7-8; CDR3 protein: CASSSGQGTYNEQFF; CDR3 DNA: TGTGCCAGCAGCAGCGGACAGGGAACCTACAATGAGCAGTTCTTC
clone size: NA; J gene: TRBJ2-7; D gene: TRBD2; V gene: TRBV7-2; CDR3 protein: CASSLGLAGVSYEQYF; CDR3 DNA: TGTGCCAGCAGCTTGGGGCTAGCGGGAGTCTCCTACGAGCAGTACTTC
clone size: NA; J gene: TRBJ2-4; D gene: NA; V gene: TRBV18; CDR3 protein: CASSPGLVAKNIQYF; CDR3 DNA: TGTGCCAGCTCACCAGGTCTAGTAGCCAAAAACATTCAGTACTTC
clone size: NA; J gene: TRBJ1-3; D gene: TRBD1; V gene: TRBV10-3; CDR3 protein: CAISSTGSGNTIYF; CDR3 DNA: TGTGCCATCAGTTCGACAGGGTCTGGAAACACCATATATTTT
clone size: few; J gene: TRBJ1-1; D gene: NA; V gene: TRBV28; CDR3 protein: CASGGTASMNTEAFF; CDR3 DNA: TGTGCCAGCGGGGGGACTGCCTCAATGAACACTGAAGCTTTCTTT
clone size: NA; J gene: TRBJ2-1; D gene: TRBD2; V gene: TRBV6-4; CDR3 protein: CASSDIFGRAFNEQFF; CDR3 DNA: TGTGCCAGCAGTGACATTTTCGGGAGGGCGTTCAATGAGCAGTTCTTC
clone size: NA; J gene: TRBJ1-5; D gene: NA; V gene: TRBV6-1; CDR3 protein: CASSDHGSNQPQHF; CDR3 DNA: TGTGCCAGCAGTGACCATGGCAGTAATCAGCCCCAGCATTTT
clone size: NA; J gene: TRBJ2-1; D gene: NA; V gene: TRBV6-6; CDR3 protein: CASTSSPNNEQFF; CDR3 DNA: TGTGCCAGTACTAGTTCCCCGAACAATGAGCAGTTCTTC
clone size: NA; J gene: TRBJ2-7; D gene: NA; V gene: TRBV5-8; CDR3 protein: CASSADVIWQYF; CDR3 DNA: TGTGCCAGCAGCGCGGATGTGATTTGGCAGTACTTC
clone size: NA; J gene: TRBJ1-3; D gene: TRBD1; V gene: TRBV7-2; CDR3 protein: CASSPTGNPSGNTIYF; CDR3 DNA: TGTGCCAGCAGCCCGACAGGGAACCCCTCTGGAAACACCATATATTTT
clone size: few; J gene: TRBJ1-1; D gene: NA; V gene: TRBV29-1; CDR3 protein: CSAAGLLNTEAFF; CDR3 DNA: TGCAGCGCCGCGGGACTCCTGAACACTGAAGCTTTCTTT
clone size: NA; J gene: TRBJ2-7; D gene: NA; V gene: TRBV9; CDR3 protein: CASSPPPEGGPYEQYF; CDR3 DNA: TGTGCCAGCAGCCCCCCCCCGGAGGGCGGCCCATACGAGCAGTACTTC
clone size: NA; J gene: TRBJ2-7; D gene: TRBD2; V gene: TRBV5-1; CDR3 protein: CASSPGPAGGRDEQYF; CDR3 DNA: TGCGCCAGCAGCCCGGGGCCAGCGGGAGGGAGGGACGAGCAGTACTTC
clone size: NA; J gene: TRBJ2-3; D gene: NA; V gene: TRBV11-2; CDR3 protein: CASSLPRVELGDTQYF; CDR3 DNA: TGTGCCAGCAGCTTACCGCGGGTAGAACTAGGAGATACGCAGTATTTT
clone size: NA; J gene: TRBJ2-5; D gene: NA; V gene: TRBV28; CDR3 protein: CASSSGYQETQYF; CDR3 DNA: TGTGCCAGCAGTTCAGGGTACCAAGAGACCCAGTACTTC
clone size: NA; J gene: TRBJ2-7; D gene: TRBD1; V gene: TRBV15; CDR3 protein: CATSSRTGSYEQYF; CDR3 DNA: TGTGCCACCAGCTCAAGGACAGGTAGCTACGAGCAGTACTTC
clone size: NA; J gene: TRBJ2-2; D gene: NA; V gene: TRBV5-1; CDR3 protein: CASSLDLRRHTTGELFF; CDR3 DNA: TGCGCCAGCAGCTTGGATCTACGTCGACACACGACCGGGGAGCTGTTTTTT
clone size: NA; J gene: TRBJ2-3; D gene: TRBD2; V gene: TRBV30; CDR3 protein: CAWDRLAFTDTQYF; CDR3 DNA: TGTGCCTGGGATAGACTAGCTTTCACAGATACGCAGTATTTT
clone size: once; J gene: TRBJ1-5; D gene: TRBD1; V gene: TRBV27; CDR3 protein: CASARTGDQPQHF; CDR3 DNA: TGTGCCAGCGCTCGGACAGGGGACCAGCCCCAGCATTTT
clone size: NA; J gene: TRBJ2-7; D gene: NA; V gene: TRBV7-9; CDR3 protein: CASSPGTYYEQYF; CDR3 DNA: TGTGCCAGCAGCCCTGGGACTTACTACGAGCAGTACTTC
clone size: NA; J gene: TRBJ2-5; D gene: NA; V gene: TRBV6-5; CDR3 protein: CASSPTRVGETQYF; CDR3 DNA: TGTGCCAGCAGCCCGACTAGGGTTGGTGAGACCCAGTACTTC
clone size: NA; J gene: TRBJ2-1; D gene: TRBD1; V gene: TRBV9; CDR3 protein: CASSRDRGNEQFF; CDR3 DNA: TGTGCCAGCAGCCGGGACAGGGGGAATGAGCAGTTCTTC
clone size: NA; J gene: TRBJ2-7; D gene: TRBD2; V gene: TRBV7-9; CDR3 protein: CASSPTSGNFYEQYF; CDR3 DNA: TGTGCCAGCAGCCCGACTAGCGGGAATTTCTACGAGCAGTACTTC
clone size: NA; J gene: TRBJ2-3; D gene: NA; V gene: TRBV2; CDR3 protein: CASRKFAGPSTDTQYF; CDR3 DNA: TGTGCCAGCAGGAAATTTGCTGGGCCTAGCACAGATACGCAGTATTTT
clone size: NA; J gene: TRBJ2-7; D gene: TRBD1; V gene: TRBV14; CDR3 protein: CASSSRSGTGREQYF; CDR3 DNA: TGTGCCAGCAGCTCCCGATCCGGGACAGGTAGGGAGCAGTACTTC
clone size: NA; J gene: TRBJ2-7; D gene: NA; V gene: TRBV28; CDR3 protein: CASTGTPSSYEQYF; CDR3 DNA: TGTGCCAGCACTGGCACACCTTCCTCCTACGAGCAGTACTTC
clone size: NA; J gene: TRBJ1-1; D gene: NA; V gene: TRBV7-3; CDR3 protein: CASSPQRDTEAFF; CDR3 DNA: TGTGCCAGCAGCCCACAGCGGGACACTGAAGCTTTCTTT
clone size: NA; J gene: TRBJ2-7; D gene: TRBD2; V gene: TRBV27; CDR3 protein: CASSSPLSGSGEQYF; CDR3 DNA: TGTGCCAGCAGTTCCCCCCTTAGCGGGAGCGGCGAGCAGTACTTC
clone size: NA; J gene: TRBJ2-3; D gene: NA; V gene: TRBV5-1; CDR3 protein: CASSGGAIGDTQYF; CDR3 DNA: TGCGCCAGCAGCGGGGGGGCGATTGGTGATACGCAGTATTTT
clone size: NA; J gene: TRBJ1-1; D gene: NA; V gene: TRBV7-6; CDR3 protein: CASSSNPGQKEAFF; CDR3 DNA: TGTGCCAGCAGCTCGAATCCGGGACAAAAAGAAGCTTTCTTT
clone size: NA; J gene: TRBJ1-2; D gene: TRBD1; V gene: TRBV6-1; CDR3 protein: CASSEKGALGYTF; CDR3 DNA: TGTGCCAGCAGTGAAAAGGGGGCGCTCGGCTACACCTTC